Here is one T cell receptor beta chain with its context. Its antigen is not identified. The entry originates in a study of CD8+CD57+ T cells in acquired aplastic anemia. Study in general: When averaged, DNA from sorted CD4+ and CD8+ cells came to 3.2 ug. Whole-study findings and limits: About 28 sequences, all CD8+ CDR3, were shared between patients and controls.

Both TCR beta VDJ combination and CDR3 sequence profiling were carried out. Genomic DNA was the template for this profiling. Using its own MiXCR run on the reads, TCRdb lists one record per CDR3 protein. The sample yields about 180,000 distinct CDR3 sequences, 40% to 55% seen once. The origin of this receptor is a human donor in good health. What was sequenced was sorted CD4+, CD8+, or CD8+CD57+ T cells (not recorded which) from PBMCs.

As DNA, the CDR3 is TGCAGCGTTCTGCTCTCTGGCATTGGTGAAGCTTTCTTT. This translates into CSVLLSGIGEAFF. V usage is TRBV29-1 and J usage is TRBJ1-1; the D is unclear. The CDR3 loop spans 13 amino acids. Germline-derived CDR1 and CDR2 are SQVTM and ANQGSEA. Trimming took 5 bases from V and 7 from J, leaving 17 bases between them.